This entry lists 20 T cell receptor beta chains sequenced from one sample in a study of shared clonotypes between healthy human individuals. Here immunoSEQ multiplex PCR was the method, and the copy in TCRdb shows in-frame clones only, minus some. Of hundreds of thousands of clones in the sample, approximately 75% were seen once. Source material: memory CD4+ T cells sorted from blood. Subset: CD45RA-negative fraction. The receptor source for this set is a woman in her thirties in good health.

CDR3 residues: CASTSVGDRGSTDTQYF. Written as DNA, the CDR3 is TGTGCCAGCACATCGGTGGGGGACAGGGGGTCGACAGATACGCAGTATTTT. V is TRBV2 and J is TRBJ2-3; TRBD1 matches at 11 bases. The CDR3 has 17 residues. The V gene's germline CDR1 is SNHLY and CDR2 FYNNEI. V shed 7 bases and J 3 bases; nucleotides not matched to a gene: 12.

This sequence joins TRBV30 and TRBJ2-1, with 8 nucleotides matching TRBD1. Germline CDR1 is GTSNPN and CDR2 is SVGIG (reference sequence). The CDR3 runs 14 residues. J lost 3 bases, V lost 3 bases, and 4 bases had no gene match. CDR3 coding DNA: TGTGCCTGGAGCGTACAGGGGGGCTACAATGAGCAGTTCTTC. Translated: CAWSVQGGYNEQFF.

The sample holds a few counts of this clone. The gene calls are TRBV28 and TRBJ1-3; no clear D gene. From germline, CDR1 is MDHEN and CDR2 SYDVKM. The germline V and J ends were trimmed by 5 bases and 5 bases, with 13 bases remaining between them. The length of the CDR3 is 14 residues. The CDR3 DNA is TGTGCCAGCAGTACCCCAAATGATCGAAACACCATATATTTT. Translated, it gives CASSTPNDRNTIYF.

Turning to this clone: It may be a read error: a sequence one base away is much more abundant. The sample holds other DNA sequences that translate to the same CDR3. The chain couples TRBV5-1 to TRBJ1-1; 11 bases are shared with TRBD1. This CDR3 region has 14 residues. Per germline, CDR1 SGHRS and CDR2 YFSETQ. V shed 4 bases, J shed 5 bases, and the junction held 4 bases outside the gene matches. The CDR3 nucleotides read TGCGCCAGCAGCCCTGGGACAGGGGGTACTGAAGCTTTCTTT. Translation gives CASSPGTGGTEAFF.

The CDR3 sequence is CASSERGVAKNIQYF. The CDR3 DNA reads as TGTGCCAGCAGTGAACGAGGAGTGGCCAAAAACATTCAGTACTTC. The chain combines TRBV28 with TRBJ2-4; D unresolved. This CDR3 contains 15 residues. V was pared by 5 bases and J by 1 base, with 12 bases between. The germline CDR1 and CDR2 sequences are MDHEN and SYDVKM.

This clone was recorded at least ten times. The chain employs TRBV18 and TRBJ2-2; either TRBD1 or TRBD2 may supply D (6 bases each). The ends were cut back, 0 bases at V and 0 bases at J, with 14 bases in the middle. Germline V gives CDR1 KGHSH, CDR2 LQKENI. The CDR3 length is 18 residues. CDR3 nucleotides: TGTGCCAGCTCACCACCTCGGGGGCGACACGCGAACACCGGGGAGCTGTTTTTT. Amino acids: CASSPPRGRHANTGELFF.

The chain uses TRBV6-1 and TRBJ2-5; TRBD2 matches at 14 bases. This CDR3 has 15 amino acids. Per the germline V gene, CDR1 is MNHNS and CDR2 is SASEGT. The V gene end was trimmed by 11 bases and the J gene end by 5 bases; junction bases not matched to a gene: 10. CDR3 DNA sequence: TGTGCCGGGCGACTAGCGGGAGGGTCCGGGGAGACCCAGTACTTC. Encoded protein: CAGRLAGGSGETQYF.

This clone came up a few times. The gene calls are TRBV5-1 and TRBJ1-4; TRBD1 matches at 7 bases. The CDR3 is 13 residues long. Germline lookup yields CDR1 SGHRS and CDR2 YFSETQ. The J segment lost 8 bases and the V segment lost 2 bases, leaving 3 bases of the junction unmatched. CDR3 sequence (DNA): TGCGCCAGCAGCTTAAACAGGGGAGAAAAACTGTTTTTT. It is translated as CASSLNRGEKLFF.

This clone was seen a handful of times. The V and J genes are TRBV4-1 and TRBJ2-5, with 12 bases identical to TRBD2. This CDR3 comprises 18 residues. J lost 3 bases, V lost 4 bases, and 12 bases had no gene match. Germline V gene sequence: CDR1 MGHRA, CDR2 YSYEKL. This CDR3 is CASSRKTSGRSGEETQYF. The CDR3 region has the DNA TGCGCCAGCAGCCGAAAAACTAGCGGGAGGTCGGGGGAAGAGACCCAGTACTTC.

The rearrangement links TRBV7-9 to TRBJ1-4, with D tentatively TRBD1 (5 bases). Germline CDR1 reads SEHNR; CDR2 reads FQNEAQ (reference sequence). The V and J ends lost 1 base and 2 bases respectively, with 17 bases between them. The CDR3 length is 18 residues. As DNA, the CDR3 is TGTGCCAGCAGCTTAGGGTCTTTATGGGGCACGACTAATGAAAAACTGTTTTTT. Its protein product is CASSLGSLWGTTNEKLFF.

V usage is TRBV28 and J usage is TRBJ1-2; D gene ambiguous. The germline CDR1 and CDR2 sequences are MDHEN and SYDVKM. Trimming removed 1 base at V and 8 bases at J, with 11 bases between. The CDR3 length is 13 residues. CDR3 protein: CASSLYGLWGYTF. CDR3 coding DNA: TGTGCCAGCAGTTTATACGGACTGTGGGGCTACACCTTC.

J is TRBJ2-1 and V is TRBV5-1; D might be TRBD2 (6 bases). The CDR3 contains 17 residues. Germline V lookup: CDR1 SGHRS, CDR2 YFSETQ. Trimming took 7 bases from V and 3 from J, leaving 23 bases between them. CDR3 sequence (DNA): TGCGCCAGCGCCCCCAACCCCGTAGCGGAGGACTACAATGAGCAGTTCTTC. Its translation is CASAPNPVAEDYNEQFF.

V and J are TRBV19 and TRBJ2-1; D possibly matches TRBD1 or TRBD2 (5 bases each). The CDR3 has 14 amino acids. Per germline, CDR1 LNHDA and CDR2 SQIVND (reference sequence). V gave up 1 base and J gave up 6 bases, with 10 bases separating them. The CDR3 loop is CASSIGWDGNEQFF. In nucleotides, the CDR3 is TGTGCCAGTAGTATAGGATGGGACGGCAATGAGCAGTTCTTC.

V gene TRBV5-1 combines with J gene TRBJ2-1; D is unresolved. The CDR3 extends over 14 amino acids. V lost 5 bases and J lost 1, with 10 bases in between. Germline V gene lookup returns CDR1 SGHRS and CDR2 YFSETQ. CDR3: CASSRDTSYNEQFF. In DNA, the CDR3 is TGCGCCAGCAGTCGCGATACATCCTACAATGAGCAGTTCTTC. Drawing the rest from reference TRBV5-1 and TRBJ2-1, the complete variable domain is KAGVTQTPRYLIKTRGQQVTLSCSPISGHRSVSWYQQTPGQGLQFLFEYFSETQRNKGNFPGRFSGRQFSNSRSEMNVSTLELGDSALYLCASSRDTSYNEQFFGPGTRLTVL.

This chain connects TRBV7-2 to TRBJ1-2; D is possibly TRBD1 (5 bases). V was trimmed by 2 bases and J by 4 bases, leaving 8 bases between them. The CDR3 loop spans 13 amino acids. The germline CDR1 and CDR2 sequences are SGHTA and FQGNSA. The CDR3 here is CASSLTGSYGYTF. As DNA, the CDR3 is TGTGCCAGCAGCTTAACAGGATCCTATGGCTACACCTTC.

CDR3 region: CASSLGHEGAEAFF. The CDR3 bases are TGCGCCAGCAGCTTGGGACACGAAGGCGCTGAAGCTTTCTTT. This chain links TRBV5-1 with TRBJ1-1; D gene unclear. This CDR3 is built from 14 residues. V lost 0 bases and J lost 6, with 12 bases in between. Germline CDR1 is SGHRS and CDR2 is YFSETQ.

The chain couples TRBV11-2 to TRBJ1-4; 7 bases match TRBD1. The germline CDR1 and CDR2 sequences are SGHAT and FQNNGV. With V trimmed by 1 base and J by 5 bases, 7 bases remained unmatched. The CDR3 has 16 amino acids. In nucleotides, the CDR3 is TGTGCCAGCAGCTTAGTATCGACAGGGCTCAATGAAAAACTGTTTTTT. It encodes CASSLVSTGLNEKLFF.

The chain uses TRBV2 and TRBJ1-5; D is undetermined. Trimming pared 2 bases from V and 11 bases from J, leaving 13 bases between. This CDR3 comprises 13 residues. CDR1 is SNHLY, CDR2 FYNNEI, per germline. The CDR3 DNA follows: TGTGCCAGCAGTGAACCGGGTTCTCGGGCCCAGCATTTT. The encoded protein is CASSEPGSRAQHF.

This clone appeared a few times. This chain uses TRBV2 with TRBJ2-3; D perhaps matches TRBD1 (6 bases). The CDR3 is 12 amino acids. Germline V lookup: CDR1 SNHLY, CDR2 FYNNEI. The V end lost 1 base, the J end lost 9 bases, and 8 bases lay between the germline ends. The CDR3: CASSEEGVTQYF. The DNA of the CDR3 is TGTGCCAGCAGTGAAGAGGGGGTAACGCAGTATTTT. Filled out from reference TRBV2 and TRBJ2-3, the complete variable domain reads EPEVTQTPSHQVTQMGQEVILRCVPISNHLYFYWYRQILGQKVEFLVSFYNNEISEKSEIFDDQFSVERPDGSNFTLKIRSTKLEDSAMYFCASSEEGVTQYFGPGTRLTVL.

V gene TRBV6-1 combines with J gene TRBJ1-1; D unresolved. CDR1 is MNHNS and CDR2 is SASEGT in the germline V gene. This CDR3 has 11 residues. Trimming left V 8 bases short and J 1 base short, with 5 bases between. CDR3 DNA sequence: TGTGCCAGCCGAGGGAACACTGAAGCTTTCTTT. This gives the protein CASRGNTEAFF.